This TCR beta chain was sequenced during a study of blood T cells in healthy people across ages. Alongside a J-beta primer mix, a sample-barcoded 5' primer served in a second PCR lasting about 7 to 11 cycles. Every individual sample yielded 3 million or more paired-end reads (each containing CDR3). TCRdb analysed the 5' RACE reads with MiXCR anew, one entry per CDR3 protein. The data hold 1.5 million to 2 million distinct CDR3 sequences, with about two fifths observed a single time. The germline V gene encodes CDR1 MGHRA and CDR2 YSYEKL. The CDR3 loop spans 15 amino acids. Trimming removed 4 bases from V and 0 bases from J, with 12 bases in between. In this sample, this clonotype turned up many times.

The receptor was isolated from a human donor in good health. Sequenced input: blood. The V and J genes are TRBV4-1 and TRBJ1-2, with a weak D call TRBD1 (5 bases). The CDR3 reads CASSRSRGPNYGYTF. CDR3 bases: TGCGCCAGCAGCCGGTCGAGGGGCCCTAACTATGGCTACACCTTC.